This T cell receptor (beta chain) came from a study of T cells in Graves' hyperthyroidism and ophthalmopathy (dated by TCRdb to the late 2010s). Broadly, across the study: Peripheral blood samples were taken at initial diagnosis, before any treatment was given. An independent validation cohort of around 20 hyperthyroidism patients and about 15 patients who later progressed to ophthalmopathy tested prospective prediction of ophthalmopathy. After blood sampling, hyperthyroidism patients were treated with methimazole at a starting dose of 30 mg daily, and ophthalmopathy patients were treated with high-dose intravenous methylprednisolone. The 100 discovery patients were randomly split 7:3 into training and test sets. The study also compared thyroid tissue and blood T-cell repertoires from about six Graves' hyperthyroidism patients. A discovery cohort of approximately 97 patients, roughly 45 with Graves' ophthalmopathy and 55 to 65 with stable Graves' hyperthyroidism, was used to find distinguishing TCR V-J signatures. TCR Vbeta CDR3 sequencing of approximately 140 peripheral blood samples (fewer than 45 ophthalmopathy, about 80 hyperthyroidism and approximately 17 progressor patients) is reported in the paper.

Findings and caveats that apply to the study as a whole: No statistical method was used to fix the sample size in advance, and group allocation was not hidden from the investigators. Most expanded thyroid clonotypes (frequency above 0.001) were also detected in blood, suggesting blood repertoires may reflect thyroid immune responses. In validation, the model predicted progression to ophthalmopathy a median of approximately 6.3 months before onset, with 65% to 71% sensitivity and roughly 79% specificity. A 13 V-J signature model separated ophthalmopathy from stable hyperthyroidism, with approximately 87% sensitivity and roughly 81% specificity in cross-validation and 80%/75% in testing.

The CDR1 and CDR2 encoded by the germline V gene (reference sequence) are SEHNR and FQNEAQ. Counted from cysteine to phenylalanine, this CDR3 has 15 amino acids. The sequence is cut down to CDR3 DNA, 45 bases in frame from base 1. At the junction V is shortened by 1 base and J by 1 base, with 10 bases in between. The TCR beta CDR3 regions were amplified from RNA transcripts. For the first round of RT-PCR on the TCR CDR3, the HTBI primer set was used together with the Qiagen OneStep RT-PCR kit. The libraries were constructed in a second round of multiplex PCR and then size-selected and purified. Paired-end sequencing of the libraries was performed with 100 bp reads on an Illumina HiSeq2000. The source study handled its data this way. SOAPnuke was used to process the raw data, removing reads that contained adapters or uncalled bases, had a mean Phred below 15, or lacked an exact match to the constant primer or identifier. COPE v1.2.5 was used to merge the high-quality paired reads, and each unique nucleotide sequence was defined as a clonotype. MiTCR v1.1 was used to align the clonotypes against IMGT TRBV, TRBD and TRBJ reference segments. Only V-J combinations with frequency above 0.0001, covering about 99% of repertoires, were analysed. The TCS score was defined as the ratio of F50 (clonal expansion) to E x V (chaos), calculated using BLOSUM62-based TCRdist between CDR3 peptides within each V-J. Welch's t-statistics and random forest reduced several hundred V-J features to under 15, which were used in a naive Bayes classifier (R e1071). In-frame beta chains were kept once TCRdb had trimmed the public reads at Q25 with fastp and called clones with MiXCR. Rows are unified per CDR3 protein, each entry keeping the most common DNA and genes. The V and J calls were not made by the authors but by TCRdb's processing. Recorded for this sample are around 600,000 distinct CDR3 sequences; roughly 14% of them occurred a single time. Of the sample, approximately 13% is held by the ten largest clones.

With respect to this clonotype: Its antigen remains undetermined. Being one base from a much bigger clone, this may be a read error.

Ophthalmopathy patients had moderately to severely active disease, Clinical Activity Score of at least 3, NOSPECS grade of at least 4, and duration under 3 months. Patients with uncontrolled infections, other autoimmune diseases, pregnancy or lactation were excluded. Diagnoses were based on clinical symptoms, serum thyroxine and TRAb, thyroid ultrasound and orbital computed tomography. PBMCs were separated from roughly 9.3 ml of fresh peripheral blood using Ficoll-Paque density gradient centrifugation. Trizol reagent was used to extract total RNA, and RNA quality was then checked on an Agilent 2100 Bioanalyzer.

This sequence was found in a woman aged 45-59 years with Graves' ophthalmopathy. The specimen was blood. This chain is built from TRBV7-9 and TRBJ1-1, with no D gene named confidently. Here is the DNA: TGTGCCAGCAGCTTAGTGGCAGGATCGAACACTGAAGCTTTCTTT. It encodes CASSLVAGSNTEAFF.